The source of this T cell receptor (beta chain) is a study of blood T cells in healthy people across ages. Study-level points and caveats: Unsorted PBMC material precluded a definitive naive versus antigen-experienced comparison. Strong correlation existed between TCR beta diversity and naive T cell percentage.

Looked up from germline, CDR1 is SGHTA and CDR2 is FQGNSA. The length of the CDR3 is 16 residues. V lost 3 bases to trimming and J lost 2 bases; unmatched junction nucleotides: 6. A second PCR of about 7 to 12 cycles used a sample-barcoded 5' primer and a J-beta primer mix. TCRdb re-analysed the 5' RACE reads in MiXCR, keeping a single row per CDR3 protein. Counted here are about 680,000 distinct CDR3 sequences, roughly 49% occurring once; the ten biggest clones make up roughly a third. This clonotype has just a few counts. Antigen: not known. Staff drew around 10 milliliters of peripheral blood from each donor. Extracted total RNA amounted to at least 5.5 micrograms for each sample.

The rearrangement joins TRBV7-2 to TRBJ2-3; the match to TRBD2 covers 9 bases. Sequenced input: blood. The clonotype originates from a woman in her sixties in good health. Written as DNA, the CDR3 is TGTGCCAGCAGCTTCAGTCTAGCGGGGCTCACAGATACGCAGTATTTT. This gives the protein CASSFSLAGLTDTQYF. The full variable domain, rest sourced from reference TRBV7-2 and TRBJ2-3, is GAGVSQSPSNKVTEKGKDVELRCDPISGHTALYWYRQSLGQGLEFLIYFQGNSAPDKSGLPSDRFSAERTGGSVSTLTIQRTQQEDSAVYLCASSFSLAGLTDTQYFGPGTRLTVL.